Each of the 27 T cell receptor beta chains below was sequenced from the same sample in a study of PD-1 blockade in classical Hodgkin lymphoma. Each patient relapsed following autologous stem cell transplantation, and prior brentuximab vedotin exposure differed. Measured with immunoSEQ multiplex PCR; TCRdb has only the in-frame clones, and not every one. Here the sample spans 20,000 to 30,000 clones, 70% to 80% being singletons. The sample here was peripheral blood mononuclear cells (PBMCs), taken before the second cycle of nivolumab. Receptors originate from a human donor with classical Hodgkin lymphoma.

This clone was seen only a few times. V and J are TRBV4-1 and TRBJ2-5; 8 bases fit TRBD2. Germline assignment: CDR1 MGHRA and CDR2 YSYEKL. The CDR3 consists of 15 residues. The J segment lost 4 bases and the V segment lost 0 bases, leaving 4 bases of the junction unmatched. Here the CDR3 reads CASSQEGLARETQYF. The DNA for the CDR3 is TGCGCCAGCAGCCAAGAAGGACTAGCTAGAGAGACCCAGTACTTC.

The CDR3 sequence is CASSLDFPETQYF. The CDR3 nucleotides read TGTGCCAGCAGCTTAGATTTCCCCGAGACCCAGTACTTC. The chain uses TRBV11-2 and TRBJ2-5; D is undetermined. Trimming pared 0 bases from V and 5 bases from J, leaving 7 bases between. This CDR3 contains 13 residues. Germline-derived CDR1 and CDR2 are SGHAT and FQNNGV.

This clone was counted between two and nine times. V is TRBV7-9 and J is TRBJ2-3, with 8 bases matching TRBD2. Germline lookup yields CDR1 SEHNR and CDR2 FQNEAQ (reference sequence). Trimming at V came to 1 base and at J to 3 bases, leaving 6 bases not matched to a gene. The CDR3 sequence is 16 residues long. The CDR3 DNA is TGTGCCAGCAGCTTAGGGAGCGGGAGTAAAACAGATACGCAGTATTTT. It is translated as CASSLGSGSKTDTQYF.

This chain uses TRBV12-5 with TRBJ2-2; 7 nucleotides match TRBD2. The CDR3 runs 15 residues. V shed 3 bases, J shed 6 bases, and the junction held 7 bases outside the gene matches. From germline, CDR1 is LGHNT and CDR2 FRNRAP. The CDR3 reads CASGLGRELPGELFF. Here the CDR3 DNA reads TGTGCTAGTGGTTTAGGGCGGGAGCTCCCCGGGGAGCTGTTTTTT. The complete variable domain, with remaining parts taken from reference TRBV12-5 and TRBJ2-2, reads DARVTQTPRHKVTEMGQEVTMRCQPILGHNTVFWYRQTMMQGLELLAYFRNRAPLDDSGMPKDRFSAEMPDATLATLKIQPSEPRDSAVYFCASGLGRELPGELFFGEGSRLTVL.

The chain uses TRBV28 and TRBJ2-2, with TRBD2 as a possible D gene (5 bases). V lost 10 bases to trimming and J lost 4 bases, with 16 bases between them. CDR3 length: 14 amino acids. The germline CDR1 and CDR2 sequences are MDHEN and SYDVKM. The DNA for the CDR3 is TGTGCCACCGAACGGGGTTCCCCCACCGGGGAGCTGTTTTTT. Translated, it gives CATERGSPTGELFF.

V and J are TRBV5-4 and TRBJ1-1; 8 bases are a match to TRBD1. The germline CDR1 and CDR2 sequences are SGHNT and YYREEE (reference sequence). The CDR3 spans 15 residues. The J segment lost 4 bases and the V segment lost 4 bases, leaving 9 bases of the junction unmatched. The CDR3 nucleotides are TGTGCCAGCAGCACACCACAGGGGGGAATCACTGAAGCTTTCTTT. It yields the protein CASSTPQGGITEAFF. The full variable domain, rest sourced from reference TRBV5-4 and TRBJ1-1, is ETGVTQSPTHLIKTRGQQVTLRCSSQSGHNTVSWYQQALGQGPQFIFQYYREEENGRGNFPPRFSGLQFPNYSSELNVNALELDDSALYLCASSTPQGGITEAFFGQGTRLTVV.

The chain links TRBV27 to TRBJ2-7; 8 bases agree with TRBD1. Germline V gene sequence: CDR1 MNHEY, CDR2 SMNVEV (reference sequence). This CDR3 region has 15 residues. With 6 bases clipped from V and 3 bases from J, the junction kept 10 bases outside the gene matches. CDR3 in amino acids: CASSPWGQAGYEQYF. The CDR3 region has the DNA TGTGCCAGCAGCCCGTGGGGACAGGCGGGCTACGAGCAGTACTTC.

The J gene is TRBJ2-7, the V gene TRBV11-2; TRBD2 is a possible D gene (6 bases). The CDR3 length is 13 residues. Trimming cost V 6 bases and J 3 bases, with 12 bases left between them. The V gene's germline CDR1 is SGHAT and CDR2 FQNNGV. CDR3 sequence (DNA): TGTGCCAGCAGTCGGGGACTCGACTACGAGCAGTACTTC. It translates to CASSRGLDYEQYF.

This chain links TRBV7-9 with TRBJ2-7; 11 bases match TRBD2. Germline V gene lookup returns CDR1 SEHNR and CDR2 FQNEAQ (reference sequence). The trim removed 5 bases at V and 5 bases at J, leaving 14 bases unmatched. CDR3 length equals 17 residues. The CDR3 reads CASSPFFGVAGGHEQYF. The CDR3 DNA reads as TGTGCCAGCAGCCCCTTTTTCGGAGTAGCGGGAGGGCACGAGCAGTACTTC.

This chain joins TRBV20-1 and TRBJ1-2; 8 nucleotides match TRBD1. The germline CDR1 and CDR2 sequences are DFQATT and SNEGSKA (reference sequence). Trimming took 2 bases from V and 8 from J; bases not matched to a gene: 1. The CDR3 is made up of 11 amino acids. The CDR3 region is CSARRDRGYTF. The CDR3 nucleotides are TGCAGTGCTAGACGGGACAGGGGCTACACCTTC.

The gene calls are TRBV30 and TRBJ1-2; 7 bases match TRBD1. There are 15 residues in the CDR3. V was clipped by 2 bases and J by 4 bases; unmatched bases: 10. From germline, CDR1 is GTSNPN and CDR2 SVGIG (reference sequence). The CDR3 is CAWSPAGGDSYGYTF. CDR3 nucleotide sequence: TGTGCCTGGAGTCCCGCGGGGGGGGACAGCTATGGCTACACCTTC. Looking up the rest from reference TRBV30 and TRBJ1-2 gives the full variable domain: SQTIHQWPATLVQPVGSPLSLECTVEGTSNPNLYWYRQAAGRGLQLLFYSVGIGQISSEVPQNLSASRPQDRQFILSSKKLLLSDSGFYLCAWSPAGGDSYGYTFGSGTRLTVV.

The rearrangement links TRBV4-1 to TRBJ2-1; 8 positions agree with TRBD2. This CDR3 contains 16 residues. Trimming cost V 1 base and J 7 bases; bases outside gene matches: 9. Germline V gene sequence: CDR1 MGHRA, CDR2 YSYEKL. This chain's CDR3 is CASSQGAGVLMNEQFF. DNA of the CDR3: TGCGCCAGCAGCCAAGGAGCGGGAGTACTAATGAATGAGCAGTTCTTC.

The chain couples TRBV7-9 to TRBJ2-5, with D possibly matching TRBD2 (5 bases). V lost 1 base and J 5 bases, leaving 11 bases between the germline ends. Germline V gives CDR1 SEHNR, CDR2 FQNEAQ (reference sequence). This CDR3 contains 14 residues. This CDR3 is CASSLGAGGETQYF. The CDR3 region has the DNA TGTGCCAGCAGCTTAGGTGCAGGCGGGGAGACCCAGTACTTC.

The rearrangement joins TRBV4-3 to TRBJ1-2; D is uncertain. Germline assignment: CDR1 LGHNA and CDR2 YSLEER. V was cut by 2 bases and J by 0 bases, with 16 bases left in between. CDR3 size: 17 residues. CDR3 residues: CASSQINERAANYGYTF. The DNA for the CDR3 is TGCGCCAGCAGCCAAATTAATGAACGGGCAGCTAACTATGGCTACACCTTC.

V is TRBV15 and J is TRBJ1-1; D is perhaps TRBD1 (5 bases). CDR1 LNHNV and CDR2 YYDKDF come from the germline V gene (reference sequence). The CDR3 sequence is 13 residues long. The V and J ends lost 5 bases and 9 bases respectively, with 16 bases between them. The chain's CDR3 is CATSPRGQTKAFF. In nucleotides, the CDR3 is TGTGCCACCAGCCCAAGGGGTCAGACGAAAGCTTTCTTT.

The chain employs TRBV5-6 and TRBJ2-3, with D uncertain. Germline lookup yields CDR1 SGHDT and CDR2 YYEEEE. Deletions cut 3 bases from V and 1 base from J, with 9 bases between. The length of the CDR3 is 14 residues. This CDR3 reads CASSSLTGTDTQYF. CDR3 sequence (DNA): TGTGCCAGCAGCTCTTTGACTGGCACAGATACGCAGTATTTT. Complete variable domain (other parts from reference TRBV5-6 and TRBJ2-3): DAGVTQSPTHLIKTRGQQVTLRCSPKSGHDTVSWYQQALGQGPQFIFQYYEEEERQRGNFPDRFSGHQFPNYSSELNVNALLLGDSALYLCASSSLTGTDTQYFGPGTRLTVL.

A few counts support this clone. The rearrangement joins TRBV30 to TRBJ1-1; 11 bases line up with TRBD1. The CDR3 has 11 amino acids. V gave up 4 bases and J gave up 10 bases; unmatched junction bases: 2. Germline V gives CDR1 GTSNPN, CDR2 SVGIG (reference sequence). CDR3 coding DNA: TGTGCCTGGATGGGACAGGGGGTAGCTTTCTTT. It is translated as CAWMGQGVAFF.

The chain is built from TRBV5-4 and TRBJ2-3; tentatively, D is TRBD2 (6 bases). V dropped 0 bases and J dropped 2 bases, with 13 bases sitting between them. This CDR3 contains 16 residues. The germline gives CDR1 SGHNT, CDR2 YYREEE (reference sequence). This CDR3 is CASSLGAGPNTDTQYF. The CDR3 nucleotides read TGTGCCAGCAGCTTGGGGGCGGGACCCAACACAGATACGCAGTATTTT.

V is TRBV4-1 and J is TRBJ2-5, with no clear D. Trimming removed 4 bases from V and 4 bases from J, with 10 bases in between. Germline V gives CDR1 MGHRA, CDR2 YSYEKL. This CDR3 comprises 13 residues. The CDR3 loop reads CASSRSNVETQYF. In DNA form, the CDR3 reads TGCGCCAGCAGCCGTTCCAATGTAGAGACCCAGTACTTC.

V gene TRBV5-1 combines with J gene TRBJ2-5, with 10 nucleotides matching TRBD2. Germline lookup yields CDR1 SGHRS and CDR2 YFSETQ. Germline trimming cut 0 bases from V and 5 bases from J; bases unmatched to any gene: 7. This CDR3 is 16 amino acids long. CDR3 residues: CASSLELAGEWETQYF. The CDR3 region has the DNA TGCGCCAGCAGCTTGGAGCTAGCGGGAGAATGGGAGACCCAGTACTTC.

This chain connects TRBV2 to TRBJ2-2; 10 positions agree with TRBD1. The length of the CDR3 is 14 residues. V lost 6 bases to trimming and J lost 7 bases; unmatched junction nucleotides: 5. The germline gives CDR1 SNHLY, CDR2 FYNNEI. The CDR3 coding sequence is TGTGCCAGCAGGGGGACAGGGGAAATCGGGGAGCTGTTTTTT. Translated: CASRGTGEIGELFF.

Remarks on this clone: The identical CDR3 is also encoded by other nucleotide sequences in the sample. The chain joins TRBV28 to TRBJ2-5; 8 bases fit TRBD2. The CDR3 sequence is 14 residues long. V gave up 6 bases and J gave up 2 bases; unmatched junction bases: 5. Germline-derived CDR1 and CDR2 are MDHEN and SYDVKM. The CDR3 spells CASSLGGVQETQYF. CDR3 nucleotide sequence: TGTGCCAGCAGCCTCGGGGGGGTGCAAGAGACCCAGTACTTC.

This chain uses TRBV6-1 with TRBJ1-5; no reliable D call. The CDR3 is 15 residues long. Per germline, CDR1 MNHNS and CDR2 SASEGT. V was pared by 5 bases and J by 3 bases, with 14 bases between. CDR3 nucleotide sequence: TGTGCCAGCAGTCCGCGATGGCAGGCCAATCAGCCCCAGCATTTT. Translation gives CASSPRWQANQPQHF.

This sequence joins TRBV19 and TRBJ2-5, with 11 bases fitting TRBD1. Germline V gene lookup returns CDR1 LNHDA and CDR2 SQIVND (reference sequence). CDR3 length: 14 residues. J lost 4 bases, V lost 3 bases, and 1 base had no gene match. For the CDR3, the DNA is TGTGCCAGTAGTATGGGACAGGGGGGAGAGACCCAGTACTTC. Its translation: CASSMGQGGETQYF.

The chain is built from TRBV2 and TRBJ2-5, with a tentative D call TRBD2 (6 bases). The V gene lost 5 bases and the J gene lost 5 bases, with 12 bases spanning the gap. The germline V gene has CDR1 SNHLY and CDR2 FYNNEI. The CDR3 spans 13 residues. CDR3 region: CASSPRREETQYF. CDR3 DNA: TGTGCCAGCAGTCCAAGGAGGGAGGAGACCCAGTACTTC.

There are a few counts of this clone. J is TRBJ1-1 and V is TRBV20-1; D gene ambiguous. Deletions cut 5 bases from V and 3 bases from J, with 7 bases between. CDR1 DFQATT and CDR2 SNEGSKA come from the germline V gene (reference sequence). The CDR3 length is 11 residues. The CDR3 here is CSADGDTEAFF. DNA of the CDR3: TGCAGTGCTGACGGGGACACTGAAGCTTTCTTT.

V is TRBV27 and J is TRBJ2-2; D remains ambiguous. The germline V and J ends were trimmed by 2 bases and 2 bases, with 0 bases remaining between them. This CDR3 region has 12 residues. Germline V CDR1 and CDR2: MNHEY, SMNVEV (reference sequence). The CDR3, as DNA: TGTGCCAGCAGTTTAAACACCGGGGAGCTGTTTTTT. Protein sequence: CASSLNTGELFF.